The 20 T cell receptor beta chains below all came from one sample that was sequenced in a study of blood T cell repertoires in COVID-19. Data came from immunoSEQ multiplex PCR; TCRdb stores just in-frame clones and leaves some out. The sample contains under 200,000 clones, around 89% of which appear only once. Specimen: peripheral blood. Receptors were obtained from a man in his forties or fifties with active or convalescent COVID-19.

The V gene is TRBV28, the J gene TRBJ2-3; TRBD2 agrees at 7 bases. Per germline, CDR1 MDHEN and CDR2 SYDVKM. The CDR3 is 16 residues long. Trimming removed 6 bases from V and 2 bases from J; junction bases left unmatched: 11. The CDR3 DNA is TGTGCCAGCAGGGCCGAAGCGGGGTTGCTCACAGATACGCAGTATTTT. As protein: CASRAEAGLLTDTQYF. Filled out from reference TRBV28 and TRBJ2-3, the complete variable domain reads DVKVTQSSRYLVKRTGEKVFLECVQDMDHENMFWYRQDPGLGLRLIYFSYDVKMKEKGDIPEGYSVSREKKERFSLILESASTNQTSMYLCASRAEAGLLTDTQYFGPGTRLTVL.

The chain is built from TRBV27 and TRBJ1-5, with TRBD1 matching over 7 bases. Losses at the gene ends were 5 bases for V and 11 bases for J; bases not matched to a gene: 12. Germline CDR1 reads MNHEY; CDR2 reads SMNVEV (reference sequence). The CDR3 covers 14 residues. This chain's CDR3 is CASSVAGQSISQHF. The CDR3, as DNA: TGTGCCAGCAGTGTCGCGGGACAGAGTATATCCCAGCATTTT.

The chain uses TRBV2 and TRBJ1-2; D ambiguous. The germline V gene has CDR1 SNHLY and CDR2 FYNNEI. V was pared by 11 bases and J by 0 bases, with 13 bases between. There are 13 residues in the CDR3. The CDR3 DNA reads TGTGCCGGAACTAGTGAAGCTAACTATGGCTACACCTTC. It translates to CAGTSEANYGYTF.

The V call is TRBV7-3, the J call TRBJ2-3, with D perhaps matching TRBD1 (6 bases). This CDR3 has 15 amino acids. The V and J ends lost 4 bases and 1 base respectively, with 12 bases between them. Germline lookup yields CDR1 SGHTA and CDR2 FQGTGA. CDR3 sequence (DNA): TGTGCCAGCAGCTGGGCAGGGGCGGGCACAGATACGCAGTATTTT. It codes for CASSWAGAGTDTQYF.

The CDR3 sequence: CASKSSGGEEKLFF. The CDR3 DNA sequence: TGTGCCAGTAAGAGTTCGGGGGGAGAGGAAAAACTGTTTTTT. The chain links TRBV19 to TRBJ1-4; TRBD1 is a possible D gene (5 bases). Germline V CDR1 and CDR2: LNHDA, SQIVND (reference sequence). This CDR3 has 14 amino acids. Trimming pared 7 bases from V and 8 bases from J, leaving 17 bases between.

This chain connects TRBV3-1 (or the pseudogene TRBV3-2) to TRBJ1-1; D unclear. The germline gives CDR1 LGHDT, CDR2 YNNKEL (reference sequence). Trimming stripped 1 base from V and 2 bases from J, with 8 bases between. The CDR3 is 14 amino acids. Here the CDR3 reads CASSQGGTNTEAFF. CDR3 DNA: TGTGCCAGCAGCCAAGGCGGTACTAACACTGAAGCTTTCTTT.

The chain combines TRBV6-5 with TRBJ2-1, with 9 nucleotides matching TRBD2. This CDR3 is 14 amino acids long. Germline-derived CDR1 and CDR2 are MNHEY and SVGAGI. Trimming at V came to 7 bases and at J to 8 bases, leaving 9 bases not matched to a gene. The CDR3 is CASNWREGPYEQFF. The DNA for the CDR3 is TGTGCCAGCAATTGGCGGGAGGGCCCTTATGAGCAGTTCTTC.

This chain connects TRBV24-1 to TRBJ2-5, with D perhaps matching TRBD2 (6 bases). V lost 7 bases to trimming and J lost 4 bases, with 12 bases between them. CDR1 is KGHDR, CDR2 SFDVKD, per germline. This CDR3 has 13 amino acids. CDR3 region: CATSGGIGETQYF. For the CDR3, the DNA is TGTGCCACCAGCGGCGGGATAGGAGAGACCCAGTACTTC.

This chain joins TRBV29-1 and TRBJ1-1, with D maybe TRBD1 (6 bases). Germline V gives CDR1 SQVTM, CDR2 ANQGSEA. V was shortened by 6 bases and J by 3 bases, with 14 bases between the two germline ends. The CDR3 extends over 13 amino acids. The CDR3 sequence: CSVDAQGYTEAFF. CDR3 DNA sequence: TGCAGCGTGGACGCCCAGGGGTACACTGAAGCTTTCTTT.

The genes are TRBV4-1 and TRBJ2-7; 11 bases match TRBD2. V lost 2 bases to trimming and J lost 7 bases; unmatched junction nucleotides: 7. CDR1 is MGHRA, CDR2 YSYEKL, per germline. The CDR3 runs to 15 residues. The CDR3 DNA sequence: TGCGCCAGCAGCCAAAGACTAGCGGGACGGGTGGAGCAGTACTTC. It translates to CASSQRLAGRVEQYF.

This clone showed up just once. The chain uses TRBV5-4 and TRBJ2-3, with 8 bases lining up with TRBD2. CDR3 length: 16 amino acids. Trimming took 3 bases from V and 0 from J; bases not matched to a gene: 6. The germline gives CDR1 SGHNT, CDR2 YYREEE (reference sequence). The CDR3 is CASSYLAGPSTDTQYF. In DNA, the CDR3 is TGTGCCAGCAGCTATTTAGCGGGGCCTAGCACAGATACGCAGTATTTT.

This sequence joins TRBV30 and TRBJ2-1, with D possibly matching TRBD2 (5 bases). V was trimmed by 0 bases and J by 6 bases, leaving 15 bases between them. Germline CDR1 GTSNPN, CDR2 SVGIG (reference sequence). The CDR3 loop spans 15 amino acids. CDR3 in DNA: TGTGCCTGGAGTGTAGTGTCGGGCGGAGGCAATGAGCAGTTCTTC. Its translation is CAWSVVSGGGNEQFF.

The rearrangement joins TRBV7-9 to TRBJ1-1; no firm D call. Germline CDR1 reads SEHNR; CDR2 reads FQNEAQ (reference sequence). The V end was cut by 7 bases, the J end by 3 bases, with 12 bases between. This CDR3 is built from 13 residues. The CDR3 DNA sequence: TGTGCCAGCAACCTTGGGAGGGACACTGAAGCTTTCTTT. Amino acid sequence: CASNLGRDTEAFF. Variable domain in full (rest from reference TRBV7-9 and TRBJ1-1): DTGVSQNPRHKITKRGQNVTFRCDPISEHNRLYWYRQTLGQGPEFLTYFQNEAQLEKSRLLSDRFSAERPKGSFSTLEIQRTEQGDSAMYLCASNLGRDTEAFFGQGTRLTVV.

The chain couples TRBV6-5 to TRBJ1-4, with D maybe TRBD1 (5 bases). V gave up 0 bases and J gave up 7 bases, with 15 bases separating them. The V gene's germline CDR1 is MNHEY and CDR2 SVGAGI. The CDR3 is made up of 16 amino acids. The CDR3 protein is CASSYSAGGLGEKLFF. The CDR3 region has the DNA TGTGCCAGCAGTTACTCGGCGGGGGGGTTGGGTGAAAAACTGTTTTTT.

V usage is TRBV19 and J usage is TRBJ2-5, with D maybe TRBD2 (5 bases). Germline loops: CDR1 LNHDA, CDR2 SQIVND (reference sequence). Trimming removed 5 bases from V and 4 bases from J, with 14 bases in between. This CDR3 is built from 14 residues. The CDR3 is CASSSDLGVETQYF. CDR3 nucleotide sequence: TGTGCCAGTAGTTCAGACCTCGGGGTAGAGACCCAGTACTTC.

The chain employs TRBV20-1 and TRBJ2-3; possible D gene TRBD2, 6 bases. V was pared by 3 bases and J by 3 bases, with 16 bases between. CDR1 DFQATT and CDR2 SNEGSKA come from the germline V gene (reference sequence). The CDR3 is 15 amino acids. The CDR3 spells CSASLPAGVTDTQYF. The CDR3 DNA reads TGCAGTGCTAGTCTCCCAGCGGGTGTTACAGATACGCAGTATTTT.

This clone was detected only once. The rearrangement links TRBV6-5 to TRBJ2-2; D is perhaps TRBD2 (5 bases). The CDR3 totals 14 residues. The ends were cut back, 8 bases at V and 3 bases at J, with 13 bases in the middle. Germline V gene data show CDR1 as MNHEY and CDR2 as SVGAGI. The CDR3 coding sequence is TGTGCCAGCGTTAACGAGGGCCACACCGGGGAGCTGTTTTTT. The encoded protein is CASVNEGHTGELFF.

The chain employs TRBV7-8 and TRBJ2-1; D is possibly TRBD2 (5 bases). This CDR3 spans 13 amino acids. Germline loops: CDR1 SGHVS, CDR2 FQNEAQ. Trimming pared 10 bases from V and 6 bases from J, leaving 16 bases between. The CDR3 nucleotides read TGTGCCACGCACAGAGGACGGGGCAATGAGCAGTTCTTC. Protein: CATHRGRGNEQFF.

The CDR3 DNA follows: TGTGCCAGCAGCCAAGATTATCAGCGGACGGACTCCTACGAGCAGTACTTC. Translating it yields CASSQDYQRTDSYEQYF. This chain joins TRBV4-2 and TRBJ2-7, with D possibly matching TRBD2 (5 bases). The CDR3 is made up of 17 amino acids. V was trimmed by 0 bases and J by 0 bases, leaving 15 bases between them. Germline V gene data show CDR1 as LGHNA and CDR2 as YNFKEQ.

This clone was picked up a small number of times. This chain connects TRBV19 to TRBJ1-1, with 8 bases identical to TRBD1. CDR1 LNHDA and CDR2 SQIVND come from the germline V gene (reference sequence). The J segment lost 5 bases and the V segment lost 3 bases, leaving 11 bases of the junction unmatched. This CDR3 is built from 16 residues. The CDR3 loop reads CASSITQGAGRTEAFF. The CDR3 DNA reads TGTGCCAGTAGTATTACGCAGGGGGCTGGACGGACTGAAGCTTTCTTT. Filled out from reference TRBV19 and TRBJ1-1, the complete variable domain reads DGGITQSPKYLFRKEGQNVTLSCEQNLNHDAMYWYRQDPGQGLRLIYYSQIVNDFQKGDIAEGYSVSREKKESFPLTVTSAQKNPTAFYLCASSITQGAGRTEAFFGQGTRLTVV.